This T cell receptor beta chain is drawn from a study of technical replicates of blood from a handful of donors (dated by TCRdb to about 2017). The library relied on the immunoSEQ multiplex PCR assay. Here the immuneACCESS table is served through TCRdb, limited to in-frame sequences with V and J called. Missing clones are a known gap in these copies; in checked studies unresolved V genes cover under half, and the rest lacks a known reason. The sample table lists 65,000 to 95,000 clones, 93% of them with a count of one. The ten largest clones add up to 0.25% of the sample. A remark on this clone: Its antigen remains unidentified. Base qualities are missing; no much larger clone stands one base away.

The trim is 7 bases for V and 7 bases for J, with a gap of 19 bases between the germline ends. From cysteine to phenylalanine, the CDR3 is 13 amino acids long. Only CDR3 DNA remains: 39 bases, in frame from the first base. From the germline V gene, CDR1 is SQVTM and CDR2 is ANQGSEA. This TCR derives from a human donor in good health. Recombination linked TRBV29-1 to TRBJ1-1; the D gene is possibly TRBD1, with 5 bases matching. Sequencing was performed on T cells isolated from PBMCs. This receptor carries the CDR3 CSALKSGPSEAFF. The sequenced DNA: TGCAGCGCTTTAAAATCAGGGCCGAGTGAAGCTTTCTTT. Full variable domain (CDR3 extended with the reference TRBV29-1 and TRBJ1-1 proteins): SAVISQKPSRDICQRGTSLTIQCQVDSQVTMMFWYRQQPGQSLTLIATANQGSEATYESGFVIDKFPISRPNLTFSTLTVSNMSPEDSSIYLCSALKSGPSEAFFGQGTRLTVV.